Listed below are T cell receptor beta chains from one sample, sequenced in a study of blood T cell repertoires in COVID-19. Sequencing used immunoSEQ multiplex PCR; TCRdb keeps in-frame clones, though not all of them. The table includes 240,000 or so clones, approximately 84% detected once. The sequenced sample was PBMCs or T cells enriched from blood (not recorded which). These receptors all come from a woman in her thirties or forties with acute COVID-19. Each CDR3 is given with its conserved first and last residue. The D gene is left open where the match is weak. Where a row states a size, it is once, few, many or the class of an expanded clone; other rows omit it.

J,D,V,size,CDR3,DNA
TRBJ2-7,.,TRBV5-1,.,CASSGLDIYEQYF,TGCGCCAGCAGCGGATTGGACATTTACGAGCAGTACTTC
TRBJ2-1,TRBD1,TRBV5-4,many,CASSAGQGYNEQFF,TGTGCCAGCAGCGCCGGACAGGGCTACAATGAGCAGTTCTTC
TRBJ1-5,.,TRBV18,.,CASSHQDSNQPQHF,TGTGCCAGCTCACACCAGGATAGCAATCAGCCCCAGCATTTT
TRBJ1-1,TRBD1,TRBV4-2,once,CASSQVRAGGSTEAFF,TGTGCCAGCAGCCAAGTTCGAGCAGGGGGGAGTACTGAAGCTTTCTTT
TRBJ2-3,.,TRBV27,.,CASSLMALAGTDTQYF,TGTGCCAGCAGCCTTATGGCGCTAGCAGGCACAGATACGCAGTATTTT
TRBJ2-2,.,TRBV7-9,.,CASSFSGDGELFF,TGTGCCAGCAGCTTTTCCGGGGACGGGGAGCTGTTTTTT
TRBJ1-1,.,TRBV11-2,few,CASSSKTVEAFF,TGTGCCAGCAGCTCAAAGACAGTTGAAGCTTTCTTT
TRBJ1-6,.,TRBV5-4,once,CASSPGGTDNSPLHF,TGTGCCAGCAGCCCCGGGGGGACCGATAATTCACCCCTCCACTTT
TRBJ2-1,TRBD2,TRBV4-1,.,CASSQEIMRYRGGEQFF,TGCGCCAGCAGCCAAGAGATCATGCGTTATCGCGGGGGTGAGCAGTTCTTC
TRBJ1-1,.,TRBV2,.,CASSGLGTEAFF,TGTGCCAGCAGTGGACTCGGCACTGAAGCTTTCTTT
TRBJ2-7,.,TRBV6-1,.,CASSEGVRQAYEQYF,TGTGCCAGCAGTGAAGGCGTCAGGCAAGCCTACGAGCAGTACTTC
TRBJ2-5,TRBD1,TRBV3-1/TRBV3-2,.,CASSQNRDSIFQETQYF,TGTGCCAGCAGCCAAAACCGGGACAGCATATTTCAAGAGACCCAGTACTTC
TRBJ1-4,TRBD1,TRBV5-1,.,CASSLGQDNEKLFF,TGCGCCAGCAGCTTAGGACAGGATAATGAAAAACTGTTTTTT
TRBJ2-7,TRBD2,TRBV11-2,.,CASSWEREPTEQYF,TGTGCCAGCAGCTGGGAGCGGGAGCCAACCGAGCAGTACTTC
TRBJ2-3,.,TRBV10-3,.,CAIKWGLSTDTQYF,TGTGCCATCAAGTGGGGCCTGAGCACAGATACGCAGTATTTT
TRBJ2-7,TRBD2,TRBV27,.,CASSLMGTSGPTYEQYF,TGTGCCAGCAGTTTAATGGGGACTAGCGGTCCGACCTACGAGCAGTACTTC
TRBJ1-2,.,TRBV19,once,CASSKRTHGYTF,TGTGCCAGTAGTAAAAGAACACATGGCTACACCTTC
TRBJ1-5,TRBD1,TRBV27,.,CASRDPTTGQGVVGPNQPQHF,TGTGCCAGCAGAGATCCGACCACGGGACAGGGAGTTGTGGGGCCCAATCAGCCCCAGCATTTT
TRBJ2-1,TRBD2,TRBV5-6,.,CASSLFLGSGRAREQFF,TGTGCCAGCAGCTTGTTCTTGGGAAGCGGGAGGGCCCGGGAGCAGTTCTTC
TRBJ1-2,.,TRBV7-6,.,CASSPRVGWDGYTF,TGTGCCAGCAGCCCAAGAGTGGGCTGGGATGGCTACACCTTC
TRBJ2-1,TRBD2,TRBV24-1,.,CATSVRGGSSYNEQFF,TGTGCCACCAGTGTGAGGGGCGGGAGTTCCTACAATGAGCAGTTCTTC
TRBJ1-5,TRBD1,TRBV7-8,.,CASSLGRTGDNQPQHF,TGTGCCAGCAGCTTAGGTAGGACAGGGGACAATCAGCCCCAGCATTTT
TRBJ1-6,TRBD1,TRBV27,.,CASSPKTGHRSPLHF,TGTGCCAGCAGTCCCAAGACAGGGCACAGGTCACCCCTCCACTTT
TRBJ2-1,.,TRBV5-1,.,CASSSLGTYNEQFF,TGCGCCAGCAGCTCGCTAGGTACCTACAATGAGCAGTTCTTC
TRBJ1-6,.,TRBV21-1,few,CASSIRTGTQRYNSPLHF,TGTGCCAGCAGCATTAGGACAGGGACTCAGAGGTATAATTCACCCCTCCACTTT
TRBJ1-2,.,TRBV21-1,.,CASSKGYDRANYGYTF,TGTGCCAGCAGCAAAGGATATGACAGAGCTAACTATGGCTACACCTTC
TRBJ1-2,.,TRBV5-1,.,CASSLQDNTYGGYTF,TGCGCCAGCAGCTTGCAGGACAATACCTATGGGGGCTACACCTTC
TRBJ2-7,.,TRBV27,.,CASRRGQSHEQYF,TGTGCCAGCAGACGCGGACAATCCCACGAGCAGTACTTC
TRBJ1-1,.,TRBV19,few,CASSPWTGNTEAFF,TGTGCCAGTAGTCCCTGGACTGGGAACACTGAAGCTTTCTTT
TRBJ2-7,TRBD2,TRBV13,.,CASSLGLAGISSYEQYF,TGTGCCAGCAGCTTAGGTTTAGCGGGAATTAGCTCCTACGAGCAGTACTTC
TRBJ2-1,TRBD1,TRBV19,few,CASSPGQGAGEQFF,TGTGCCAGTAGCCCTGGGCAGGGGGCGGGTGAGCAGTTCTTC
TRBJ2-1,.,TRBV27,.,CASSFLFGSQNNEQFF,TGTGCCAGCAGTTTTCTATTCGGGAGTCAGAACAATGAGCAGTTCTTC
TRBJ2-2,.,TRBV6-5,.,CAIGVHTGELFF,TGTGCCATCGGGGTCCACACCGGGGAGCTGTTTTTT
TRBJ2-7,TRBD2,TRBV11-3,.,CASSGTSGSRAEQYF,TGTGCCAGCAGCGGGACTAGCGGGAGTAGGGCCGAGCAGTACTTC
TRBJ2-1,TRBD2,TRBV7-9,.,CASSQAGLTGLFF,TGTGCCAGCAGCCAGGCGGGACTAACGGGGCTGTTCTTC
TRBJ1-1,.,TRBV20-1,.,CSAIRRTEAFF,TGCAGTGCGATCAGGAGGACTGAAGCTTTCTTT
TRBJ2-2,.,TRBV30,.,CAWGRTSSRTGELFF,TGTGCCTGGGGCCGTACTTCTAGCCGCACCGGGGAGCTGTTTTTT
TRBJ2-5,.,TRBV27,.,CASSKTPREQYF,TGTGCCAGCAGTAAAACTCCCCGGGAGCAGTACTTC
TRBJ2-5,.,TRBV5-4,.,CASSLERSNQETQYF,TGTGCCAGCAGCTTGGAGCGGAGCAACCAAGAGACCCAGTACTTC
TRBJ2-5,.,TRBV7-3,.,CASSLKAGRETQYF,TGTGCCAGCAGCTTAAAAGCAGGGAGGGAGACCCAGTACTTC
TRBJ2-2,TRBD2,TRBV11-3,once,CASRGLAGETTAGELFF,TGTGCCAGCAGAGGACTAGCGGGAGAGACCACCGCCGGGGAGCTGTTTTTT
TRBJ1-2,.,TRBV11-2,.,CASSITGSNYGYTF,TGTGCCAGCAGCATAACAGGGTCTAACTATGGCTACACCTTC
TRBJ1-1,TRBD1,TRBV5-4,.,CASSSWDSMNTEAFF,TGTGCCAGCAGCTCGTGGGACAGCATGAACACTGAAGCTTTCTTT
TRBJ2-1,TRBD2,TRBV11-2,once,CASSLGPLLAGSYNEQFF,TGTGCCAGCAGCTTAGGGCCCCTACTAGCGGGATCATACAATGAGCAGTTCTTC
TRBJ2-3,TRBD2,TRBV7-2,.,CASSSGLASTDTQYF,TGTGCCAGCAGCTCGGGACTAGCGAGCACAGATACGCAGTATTTT
TRBJ1-5,.,TRBV11-3,.,CASSFFNLRSLGGEDQPQHF,TGTGCCAGCAGCTTTTTTAATCTCAGGAGTTTAGGGGGGGAAGATCAGCCCCAGCATTTT
TRBJ2-7,.,TRBV11-2,.,CASSLEGASSYEQYF,TGTGCCAGCAGCTTAGAAGGGGCTAGTAGCTACGAGCAGTACTTC
TRBJ1-1,TRBD1,TRBV19,.,CATVSTGEVTEAFF,TGTGCCACCGTTTCGACAGGGGAAGTCACTGAAGCTTTCTTT
TRBJ2-5,.,TRBV4-1,.,CASSQGQGRETQYF,TGCGCCAGCAGCCAAGGTCAGGGGAGAGAGACCCAGTACTTC
TRBJ1-2,TRBD1,TRBV9,.,CASSVSRDRENYGYTF,TGTGCCAGCAGCGTGAGCCGGGACAGGGAAAACTATGGCTACACCTTC
TRBJ2-7,TRBD2,TRBV19,.,CASSGGTSGTSYEQYF,TGTGCCAGTAGTGGAGGGACTAGCGGGACTTCCTACGAGCAGTACTTC